The 9 T cell receptor beta chains listed next were all sequenced from one sample in a study of shared clonotypes between healthy human individuals. Clones were read by immunoSEQ multiplex PCR, and TCRdb kept only the in-frame ones, dropping some. This table holds about 2.4 million clones, approximately 93% found once. The sequenced sample consisted of naive CD4+ T cells from PBMCs. Subset described: CD45RA+ positively selected. The receptors here all came from a man in his late teens or twenties in good health. Some clones in this sample may be carry-over from other donors' samples.

V usage is TRBV28 and J usage is TRBJ2-1, with TRBD2 identical over 11 bases. The V gene's germline CDR1 is MDHEN and CDR2 SYDVKM. V lost 6 bases and J lost 1; bases outside the gene matches: 8. This CDR3 has 17 amino acids. The CDR3 DNA sequence: TGTGCCAGCAGCTCGACTAGCGGGGAGCGGTCCTACAATGAGCAGTTCTTC. Its translation is CASSSTSGERSYNEQFF.

A single count supports this clone. The V and J genes are TRBV5-1 and TRBJ2-5; D may be TRBD1 or TRBD2 (5 bases each). V was pared by 2 bases and J by 4 bases, with 15 bases between. The length of the CDR3 is 15 residues. CDR1 and CDR2 from the germline V gene are SGHRS and YFSETQ. CDR3 loop: CASSFTAAGGETQYF. The CDR3 coding sequence is TGCGCCAGCAGCTTCACCGCCGCTGGGGGAGAGACCCAGTACTTC. Variable domain in full (rest from reference TRBV5-1 and TRBJ2-5): KAGVTQTPRYLIKTRGQQVTLSCSPISGHRSVSWYQQTPGQGLQFLFEYFSETQRNKGNFPGRFSGRQFSNSRSEMNVSTLELGDSALYLCASSFTAAGGETQYFGPGTRLLVL.

This clone was recorded only once. The chain employs TRBV27 and TRBJ2-1; 9 bases match TRBD1. CDR3 length equals 15 residues. The junction had 7 bases not matched to a gene; V was cut back by 5 bases and J by 5 bases. The germline gives CDR1 MNHEY, CDR2 SMNVEV (reference sequence). CDR3 bases: TGTGCCAGCAGTCGGGACAGGGTCAGCGACAATGAGCAGTTCTTC. Translation gives CASSRDRVSDNEQFF.

In its sample, this clone was seen once. V usage is TRBV5-1 and J usage is TRBJ1-4; perhaps TRBD1 as D (5 bases). The germline V gene has CDR1 SGHRS and CDR2 YFSETQ. The V and J ends lost 4 bases and 8 bases respectively, with 18 bases between them. CDR3 length: 15 residues. The CDR3 reads CASSPGTSVPEKLFF. DNA for the CDR3: TGCGCCAGCAGCCCCGGGACTTCTGTACCCGAAAAACTGTTTTTT.

The chain has TRBV5-6 and TRBJ2-5; 9 nucleotides line up with TRBD2. The junction had 11 bases not matched to a gene; V was cut back by 6 bases and J by 2 bases. This CDR3 contains 16 residues. Germline CDR1 and CDR2: SGHDT and YYEEEE. The CDR3 DNA sequence: TGTGCCAGCACCCAGGGGCTAGCGGGGATACAAGAGACCCAGTACTTC. Translating it yields CASTQGLAGIQETQYF.

The gene calls are TRBV11-1 and TRBJ1-6, with D unclear. The CDR3 consists of 12 residues. V dropped 2 bases and J dropped 13 bases, with 9 bases sitting between them. Per the germline V gene, CDR1 is SGHAT and CDR2 is FQDESV (reference sequence). The CDR3 region is CASSLPRSPLHF. The CDR3 DNA reads as TGTGCCAGCAGCTTACCTCGCTCGCCCCTCCACTTT.

The chain employs TRBV29-1 and TRBJ2-1; D might be TRBD1 (6 bases). The CDR3 has 13 amino acids. V lost 8 bases, J lost 7 bases, and 18 bases lay in between. Germline loops: CDR1 SQVTM, CDR2 ANQGSEA. This chain's CDR3 is CSSRGTIQNEQFF. CDR3 DNA sequence: TGCAGCTCAAGGGGGACAATCCAAAATGAGCAGTTCTTC.

The CDR3 protein is CASSSVPLAGGYNEQFF. In nucleotides, the CDR3 is TGCGCCAGCAGCTCAGTTCCCCTAGCGGGAGGCTACAATGAGCAGTTCTTC. The V call is TRBV5-1, the J call TRBJ2-1; TRBD2 agrees at 11 bases. Germline CDR1 reads SGHRS; CDR2 reads YFSETQ. After removal of 3 bases from V and 3 bases from J, the junction contained 8 bases not matched to a gene. The CDR3 covers 17 residues.

Notes on this clone: Additional DNA sequences in this sample encode the identical CDR3. V is TRBV6-6 and J is TRBJ2-7, with 7 bases lining up with TRBD2. The germline CDR1 and CDR2 sequences are MNHNY and SVGAGI (reference sequence). Trimming cost V 6 bases and J 2 bases; bases outside gene matches: 4. This CDR3 has 13 residues. CDR3 DNA: TGTGCCAGCAGACCCAGCGGGACCTACGAGCAGTACTTC. Amino acid sequence: CASRPSGTYEQYF.